This section outlines one T cell receptor beta chain sequence together with its context. This sample stems from a study of blood T cell repertoires in COVID-19. Across the study: The United States, Italy and Spain supplied acute and convalescent COVID-19 samples. The analysed material was cDNA or gDNA that came from T cells, B-cell-depleted T cells, or PBMCs.

This table comes from immunoSEQ multiplex PCR, and its TCRdb copy is limited to in-frame clones, with some not included. The table records over 120,000 clones, roughly four fifths of them present only once. The sequencing input was peripheral blood. The clonotype was recovered from a woman aged 60-70 years with acute or convalescent COVID-19.

The CDR3 DNA reads TGTGCCAGCAGCCAAGGGCAGGGGAGCACAGATACGCAGTATTTT. This codes for CASSQGQGSTDTQYF. The rearrangement joins TRBV3-1 (or the pseudogene TRBV3-2) to TRBJ2-3, with a weak D call TRBD1 (6 bases). CDR3 length: 15 residues. Germline loops: CDR1 LGHDT, CDR2 YNNKEL (reference sequence). The V end was cut by 1 base, the J end by 0 bases, with 8 bases between.